The next 29 T cell receptor beta chains were all read from a single sample in a study of T cell changes during pregnancy in multiple sclerosis. Measured with immunoSEQ multiplex PCR; TCRdb has only the in-frame clones, and not every one. The table lists just over 90,000 clones, 75% to 95% of them singletons, with 1.5% to 2% in the top ten. Sequences were derived from peripheral blood, sampled after pregnancy. The receptor set was obtained from a female donor in good health, enrolled as a control in a pregnancy study.

V gene TRBV7-2 combines with J gene TRBJ2-3; 7 positions match TRBD2. CDR1 is SGHTA and CDR2 is FQGNSA in the germline V gene. The trim removed 5 bases at V and 1 base at J, leaving 9 bases unmatched. The CDR3 extends over 16 amino acids. CDR3 in amino acids: CASSQGAGPRTDTQYF. CDR3 nucleotide sequence: TGTGCCAGCAGCCAAGGAGCGGGGCCCCGCACAGATACGCAGTATTTT.

The chain combines TRBV5-8 with TRBJ1-2, with unresolved D. This CDR3 comprises 15 residues. Trimming took 0 bases from V and 4 from J, leaving 13 bases between them. Germline V CDR1 and CDR2: SGHTS, YDEGEE. The CDR3 here is CASSLEASRSYGYTF. For the CDR3, the DNA is TGTGCCAGCAGCTTGGAGGCATCGCGGAGCTATGGCTACACCTTC.

The chain couples TRBV6-6 to TRBJ2-2; unclear D gene. Germline CDR1 and CDR2: MNHNY and SVGAGI (reference sequence). This CDR3 contains 13 residues. V gave up 2 bases and J gave up 3 bases, with 4 bases separating them. DNA for the CDR3: TGTGCCAGCAGTTACGCGGACACCGGGGAGCTGTTTTTT. The encoded protein is CASSYADTGELFF.

This sequence joins TRBV18 and TRBJ2-4; TRBD1 matches 8 bases. Trimming removed 6 bases from V and 8 bases from J; junction bases left unmatched: 12. This CDR3 region has 15 residues. Germline CDR1 reads KGHSH; CDR2 reads LQKENI. CDR3 protein: CASSQDRGGGDIQYF. In DNA, the CDR3 is TGTGCCAGCTCGCAAGACAGGGGTGGAGGGGACATTCAGTACTTC.

CDR3 nucleotides: TGTGCCAGCAGCTTGGCAATGGGGGGGCACACTGAAGCTTTCTTT. Its translation: CASSLAMGGHTEAFF. This chain links TRBV5-4 with TRBJ1-1; a weak D match, TRBD1 (6 bases). This CDR3 comprises 15 residues. The ends were cut back, 0 bases at V and 3 bases at J, with 12 bases in the middle. Germline V gene sequence: CDR1 SGHNT, CDR2 YYREEE (reference sequence).

This sequence joins TRBV6-1 and TRBJ1-2; 8 positions agree with TRBD1. Germline V lookup: CDR1 MNHNS, CDR2 SASEGT. The CDR3 contains 15 residues. V was pared by 2 bases and J by 5 bases, with 7 bases of the junction left unmatched. The CDR3 DNA is TGTGCCAGCAGTGAACCGGGACAGGCGCAATATGGCTACACCTTC. Amino acid sequence: CASSEPGQAQYGYTF.

The chain employs TRBV6-6 and TRBJ1-5, with D hard to call. CDR1 is MNHNY and CDR2 is SVGAGI in the germline V gene (reference sequence). With 2 bases removed from V and 4 bases from J, the gap between germline ends came to 15 bases. This CDR3 has 16 residues. In DNA, the CDR3 is TGTGCCAGCAGTTACGAGGTCCCACGCGAGAATCAGCCCCAGCATTTT. Its translation: CASSYEVPRENQPQHF.

This chain joins TRBV7-9 and TRBJ2-7; 9 bases match TRBD1. The CDR3 is 16 amino acids. The trim removed 4 bases at V and 2 bases at J, leaving 9 bases unmatched. The V gene's germline CDR1 is SEHNR and CDR2 FQNEAQ (reference sequence). CDR3 region: CASSSPRDRVPYEQYF. The CDR3 coding sequence is TGTGCCAGCAGCTCCCCCCGGGACAGGGTCCCCTACGAGCAGTACTTC.

CDR3 in DNA: TGTGCCAGCAGCAACGGACAGGGCTGGAACGAGCAGTACTTC. The encoded protein is CASSNGQGWNEQYF. The V gene is TRBV7-2, the J gene TRBJ2-7; 8 bases agree with TRBD1. Trimming cost V 5 bases and J 5 bases; bases outside gene matches: 8. The CDR3 runs 14 residues. Germline V gene lookup returns CDR1 SGHTA and CDR2 FQGNSA.

V and J are TRBV18 and TRBJ1-2, with D uncertain. Germline lookup yields CDR1 KGHSH and CDR2 LQKENI. V lost 6 bases, J lost 4 bases, and 15 bases lay in between. The CDR3 consists of 14 residues. CDR3 amino acids: CASSPSGNSYGYTF. The CDR3 coding sequence is TGTGCCAGCTCCCCGTCCGGGAACTCCTATGGCTACACCTTC.

Concerning this clone itself: The sample contains more than one DNA sequence encoding this CDR3. This chain links TRBV28 with TRBJ2-7, with a possible D match to TRBD2 (5 bases). Germline CDR1 MDHEN, CDR2 SYDVKM. CDR3 length: 13 amino acids. The V end was cut by 3 bases, the J end by 1 base, with 7 bases between. In DNA form, the CDR3 reads TGTGCCAGCAGTTTTGGAGGATCCTACGAGCAGTACTTC. This sequence encodes CASSFGGSYEQYF. The variable domain in full, completed from reference TRBV28 and TRBJ2-7, reads DVKVTQSSRYLVKRTGEKVFLECVQDMDHENMFWYRQDPGLGLRLIYFSYDVKMKEKGDIPEGYSVSREKKERFSLILESASTNQTSMYLCASSFGGSYEQYFGPGTRLTVT.

The rearrangement links TRBV9 to TRBJ1-1, with D perhaps matching TRBD1 (5 bases). Germline V gives CDR1 SGDLS, CDR2 YYNGEE. V gave up 4 bases and J gave up 2 bases, with 12 bases separating them. The CDR3 extends over 14 amino acids. DNA of the CDR3: TGTGCCAGCAGCCTTGGGGGGGGTAACACTGAAGCTTTCTTT. Protein product: CASSLGGGNTEAFF.

The chain combines TRBV15 with TRBJ2-3, with 13 bases that match TRBD2. CDR1 and CDR2 (germline): LNHNV, YYDKDF (reference sequence). The CDR3 is 15 residues long. V shed 3 bases and J 3 bases; nucleotides not matched to a gene: 0. The CDR3: CATSRTSGGTDTQYF. The CDR3 nucleotides read TGTGCCACCAGCAGGACTAGCGGGGGGACAGATACGCAGTATTTT.

The chain is built from TRBV28 and TRBJ2-7; 7 nucleotides agree with TRBD1. Germline V gene sequence: CDR1 MDHEN, CDR2 SYDVKM. V gave up 6 bases and J gave up 6 bases; unmatched junction bases: 5. There are 12 residues in the CDR3. Here the CDR3 DNA reads TGTGCCAGCAGGTTGACAGGGTTCGAGCAGTACTTC. Its translation is CASRLTGFEQYF.

J is TRBJ1-4 and V is TRBV28; TRBD1 aligns across 8 bases. Germline values: CDR1 MDHEN, CDR2 SYDVKM. The CDR3 runs 15 residues. The ends lost 2 bases at V and 8 bases at J; junction bases unmatched: 7. The DNA for the CDR3 is TGTGCCAGCAGTTTACAGCTGCAGGGGGCGGAAAAACTGTTTTTT. It yields the protein CASSLQLQGAEKLFF.

The V gene is TRBV28, the J gene TRBJ2-2; a weak D match, TRBD1 (6 bases). The CDR3 extends over 15 amino acids. Trimming cost V 3 bases and J 1 base, with 9 bases left between them. Per germline, CDR1 MDHEN and CDR2 SYDVKM. The CDR3 DNA is TGTGCCAGCAGTTTGACAGGACTGAACACCGGGGAGCTGTTTTTT. This sequence encodes CASSLTGLNTGELFF.

The chain combines TRBV29-1 with TRBJ2-4; the D gene is possibly TRBD2 (5 bases). The V gene lost 6 bases and the J gene lost 1 base, with 16 bases spanning the gap. The CDR3 covers 15 residues. From germline, CDR1 is SQVTM and CDR2 ANQGSEA. The CDR3 sequence is CSVGALGAAKNIQYF. The CDR3 DNA follows: TGCAGCGTGGGAGCCTTGGGTGCGGCCAAAAACATTCAGTACTTC.

The J gene is TRBJ2-1, the V gene TRBV7-9; TRBD2 agrees at 9 bases. Germline V gene sequence: CDR1 SEHNR, CDR2 FQNEAQ (reference sequence). This CDR3 contains 16 residues. J lost 3 bases, V lost 0 bases, and 3 bases had no gene match. The CDR3 DNA reads as TGTGCCAGCAGCTTAGCCAGCGGGGGGCACTACAATGAGCAGTTCTTC. Translation: CASSLASGGHYNEQFF.

The chain links TRBV9 to TRBJ1-1; D ambiguous. V was clipped by 0 bases and J by 4 bases, with 10 bases between them. CDR1 and CDR2 (germline): SGDLS, YYNGEE. CDR3 size: 14 residues. Here the CDR3 DNA reads TGTGCCAGCAGCGTAGCTGGGGAGCCCACTGAAGCTTTCTTT. Protein sequence: CASSVAGEPTEAFF.

Only one count was recorded for this clone. The chain carries TRBV7-2 and TRBJ2-1; 7 positions match TRBD1. Trimming took 1 base from V and 4 from J; bases not matched to a gene: 4. The CDR3 has 15 amino acids. The germline CDR1 and CDR2 sequences are SGHTA and FQGNSA. The chain's CDR3 is CASSLVATGYNEQFF. CDR3 nucleotide sequence: TGTGCCAGCAGCTTAGTTGCGACAGGGTACAATGAGCAGTTCTTC. The entire variable domain, with the rest obtained from reference TRBV7-2 and TRBJ2-1, is as follows: GAGVSQSPSNKVTEKGKDVELRCDPISGHTALYWYRQSLGQGLEFLIYFQGNSAPDKSGLPSDRFSAERTGGSVSTLTIQRTQQEDSAVYLCASSLVATGYNEQFFGPGTRLTVL.

The chain uses TRBV9 and TRBJ1-6; 7 nucleotides line up with TRBD1. CDR1 and CDR2 from the germline V gene are SGDLS and YYNGEE. This CDR3 region has 15 residues. Trimming at V came to 3 bases and at J to 10 bases, leaving 10 bases not matched to a gene. CDR3 region: CASSAVGRGRSPLHF. In DNA form, the CDR3 reads TGTGCCAGCAGCGCCGTTGGAAGGGGGCGATCACCCCTCCACTTT. Full variable domain (rest looked up from reference TRBV9 and TRBJ1-6): DSGVTQTPKHLITATGQRVTLRCSPRSGDLSVYWYQQSLDQGLQFLIQYYNGEERAKGNILERFSAQQFPDLHSELNLSSLELGDSALYFCASSAVGRGRSPLHFGNGTRLTVT.

This clone has only one observation. This chain joins TRBV30 and TRBJ1-6; 9 nucleotides line up with TRBD1. Germline-derived CDR1 and CDR2 are GTSNPN and SVGIG (reference sequence). The CDR3 length is 15 residues. The V segment lost 7 bases and the J segment 9 bases; nucleotides outside the gene matches: 13. CDR3 in amino acids: CASSPGTGSGSPLHF. The CDR3 nucleotides read TGTGCCTCAAGTCCCGGGACAGGGTCGGGTTCACCCCTCCACTTT.

This clone has more than one count but fewer than ten. This rearrangement joins TRBV6-6 to TRBJ1-4, with 9 bases matching TRBD1. The germline gives CDR1 MNHNY, CDR2 SVGAGI (reference sequence). The CDR3 totals 14 residues. Trimming cost V 7 bases and J 7 bases; bases outside gene matches: 7. Here the CDR3 DNA reads TGTGCCAGCATCCAGTTGGGACAGGGTGAAAAACTGTTTTTT. It specifies CASIQLGQGEKLFF.

In this sample, this clone turned up once. The J gene is TRBJ1-2, the V gene TRBV6-5; possible D gene TRBD1, 6 bases. Trimming cost V 0 bases and J 4 bases, with 9 bases left between them. This CDR3 has 14 residues. Germline-derived CDR1 and CDR2 are MNHEY and SVGAGI. Here the CDR3 reads CASSYSTGIYGYTF. The CDR3 DNA sequence: TGTGCCAGCAGTTACTCCACAGGGATCTATGGCTACACCTTC.

The V gene is TRBV7-2, the J gene TRBJ1-2, with unresolved D. V lost 5 bases and J lost 2, with 9 bases in between. The CDR3 is made up of 13 amino acids. Per the germline V gene, CDR1 is SGHTA and CDR2 is FQGNSA. This CDR3 is CASSPGRNYGYTF. CDR3 nucleotide sequence: TGTGCCAGCAGCCCCGGGAGGAACTATGGCTACACCTTC.

The gene calls are TRBV5-1 and TRBJ1-4; D possibly corresponds to TRBD1 (5 bases). The CDR3 is made up of 15 amino acids. The germline V gene has CDR1 SGHRS and CDR2 YFSETQ. The V gene lost 4 bases and the J gene lost 3 bases, with 13 bases spanning the gap. The CDR3 nucleotides read TGCGCCAGCAGCCCTTCGGGGGGGGCTAATGAAAAACTGTTTTTT. Its protein is CASSPSGGANEKLFF.

The chain carries TRBV5-5 and TRBJ2-1, with 11 bases fitting TRBD2. The CDR3 is 17 amino acids. The ends lost 5 bases at V and 3 bases at J; junction bases unmatched: 10. Germline V gene lookup returns CDR1 SGHKS and CDR2 YYEKEE (reference sequence). CDR3 DNA: TGTGCCAGCAGTCACACCGGGACTAGCGGAGACTACAATGAGCAGTTCTTC. The encoded protein is CASSHTGTSGDYNEQFF.

J is TRBJ1-2 and V is TRBV7-9, with D perhaps matching TRBD1 (6 bases). Trimming took off 0 bases at V and 8 bases at J, with 13 bases between the two ends. The CDR3 has 14 amino acids. Germline CDR1 and CDR2: SEHNR and FQNEAQ (reference sequence). The CDR3: CASSLAAGERGYTF. The DNA for the CDR3 is TGTGCCAGCAGCTTAGCGGCAGGGGAAAGGGGCTACACCTTC.

This clone occurred a few times. J is TRBJ1-6 and V is TRBV7-2; the D gene is possibly TRBD1 (6 bases). The CDR3 has 17 amino acids. The germline CDR1 and CDR2 sequences are SGHTA and FQGNSA. V was clipped by 1 base and J by 6 bases, with 16 bases between them. The CDR3 is CASSLEPGGGFNSPLHF. DNA for the CDR3: TGTGCCAGCAGCTTAGAGCCGGGGGGCGGCTTTAATTCACCCCTCCACTTT.